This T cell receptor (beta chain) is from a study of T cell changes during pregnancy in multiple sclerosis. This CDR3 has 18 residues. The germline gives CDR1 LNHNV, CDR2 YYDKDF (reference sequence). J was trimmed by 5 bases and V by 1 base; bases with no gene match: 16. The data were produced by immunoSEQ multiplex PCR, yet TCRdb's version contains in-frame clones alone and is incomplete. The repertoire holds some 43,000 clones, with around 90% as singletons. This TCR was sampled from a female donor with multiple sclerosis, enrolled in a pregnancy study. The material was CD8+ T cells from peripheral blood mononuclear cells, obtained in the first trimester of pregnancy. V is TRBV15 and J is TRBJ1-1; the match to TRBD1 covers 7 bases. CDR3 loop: CATSRGGFEYRGSTEAFF. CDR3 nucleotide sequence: TGTGCCACCAGCAGAGGAGGATTTGAGTACAGGGGTAGTACTGAAGCTTTCTTT.